This TCR beta chain came from a study of Ad26.COV2.S vaccination and SARS-CoV-2 variants. The wider study: Ad26.COV2.S, an intramuscular injection, was given once or twice 56 days apart.

The data were produced by immunoSEQ multiplex PCR, yet TCRdb's version contains in-frame clones alone and is incomplete. The table records about 350,000 clones, about 85% of them present only once. CDR3 length: 15 residues. Trimming cost V 4 bases and J 0 bases, with 10 bases left between them. The germline gives CDR1 SGHTA, CDR2 FQGNSA. The treatment: over 15 received Ad26.COV2.S at low or high dose, single or two shots; roughly five received placebo; per-sample allocation not given. Following the first vaccine or placebo injection, samples were taken on day 63. This receptor was identified in a person between 18 and 60 years old who received the Ad26.COV2.S COVID-19 vaccine or a placebo. The genes are TRBV7-2 and TRBJ2-1, with D tentatively TRBD1 or TRBD2 (5 bases each). The source was peripheral blood, collected in a trial of Ad26.COV2.S vaccine versus placebo. CDR3 sequence: CASSWDRGSYNEQFF. CDR3 in DNA: TGTGCCAGCAGCTGGGACCGGGGCTCCTACAATGAGCAGTTCTTC. Full variable domain (remainder filled in from reference TRBV7-2 and TRBJ2-1): GAGVSQSPSNKVTEKGKDVELRCDPISGHTALYWYRQSLGQGLEFLIYFQGNSAPDKSGLPSDRFSAERTGGSVSTLTIQRTQQEDSAVYLCASSWDRGSYNEQFFGPGTRLTVL.